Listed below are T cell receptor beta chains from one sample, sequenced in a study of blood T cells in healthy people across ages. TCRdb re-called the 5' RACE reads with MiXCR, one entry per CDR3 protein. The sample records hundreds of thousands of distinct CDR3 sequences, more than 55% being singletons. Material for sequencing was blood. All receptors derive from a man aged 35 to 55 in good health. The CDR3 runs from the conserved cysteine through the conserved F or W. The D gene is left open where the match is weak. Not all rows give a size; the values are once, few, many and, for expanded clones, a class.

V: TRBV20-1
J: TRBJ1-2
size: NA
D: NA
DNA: TGCAGTGCTTACCGGGACGCCTCGCTCTATGGCTACACCTTC
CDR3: CSAYRDASLYGYTF

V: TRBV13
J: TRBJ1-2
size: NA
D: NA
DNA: TGTGCCAGCAGCTCCAAGGGGCAGGGTGGTCTTGGCTACACCTTC
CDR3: CASSSKGQGGLGYTF

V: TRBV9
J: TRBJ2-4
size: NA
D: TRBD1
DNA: TGTGCCAGCAGCCCAGGGACAGGGGAAAACATTCAGTACTTC
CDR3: CASSPGTGENIQYF

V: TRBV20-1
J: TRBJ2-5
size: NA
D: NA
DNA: TGCAGTGCTAGAGAGCCTGACGGACTACAAGAGACCCAGTACTTC
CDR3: CSAREPDGLQETQYF

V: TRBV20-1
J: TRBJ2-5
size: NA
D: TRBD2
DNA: TGCAGTGCTAGCGAGACTAGCGCGGAGACCCAGTACTTC
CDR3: CSASETSAETQYF

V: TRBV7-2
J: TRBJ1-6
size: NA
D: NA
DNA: TGTGCCAGCAGCGTAGGGGGAGAGGGGTCACCCCTCCACTTT
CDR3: CASSVGGEGSPLHF

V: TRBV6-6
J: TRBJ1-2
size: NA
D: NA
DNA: TGTGCCAGCAGTTACGGAGACAGGCCGAGAGGCGGCTACACCTTC
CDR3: CASSYGDRPRGGYTF

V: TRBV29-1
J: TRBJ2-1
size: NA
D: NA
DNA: TGCAGCCCAGAACGGGGGTATGAGCAGTTCTTC
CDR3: CSPERGYEQFF

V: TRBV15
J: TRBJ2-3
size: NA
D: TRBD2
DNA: TGTGCCACCAGCAAGATAGGGACTAGCTTGACAGATACGCAGTATTTT
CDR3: CATSKIGTSLTDTQYF

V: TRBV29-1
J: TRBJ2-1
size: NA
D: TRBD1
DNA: TGCAGCGTTCGAATTCCCGGGACAGGGTTCGATGAGCAGTTCTTC
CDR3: CSVRIPGTGFDEQFF

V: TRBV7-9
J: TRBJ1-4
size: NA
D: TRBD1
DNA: TGTGCCAGCAGCCGTCGGACAGGGCTTAGTGCAACTAATGAAAAACTGTTTTTT
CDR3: CASSRRTGLSATNEKLFF

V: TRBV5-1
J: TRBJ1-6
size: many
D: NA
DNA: TGCGCCAGCAGCCGAAATCGGGGCTCTAATTCACCCCTCCACTTT
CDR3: CASSRNRGSNSPLHF

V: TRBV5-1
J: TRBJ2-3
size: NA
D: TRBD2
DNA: TGCGCCAGCAGCTCCCGGCCGATAGGACTAGCGGGAGTCCCTAGCACAGATACGCAGTATTTT
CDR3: CASSSRPIGLAGVPSTDTQYF

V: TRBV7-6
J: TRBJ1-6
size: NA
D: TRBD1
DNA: TGTGCCAGCAGCAGCGGACAGGGGGCCGGTAATTCACCCCTCCACTTT
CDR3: CASSSGQGAGNSPLHF

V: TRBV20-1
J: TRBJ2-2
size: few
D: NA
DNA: TGCAGTGCTACCCCAGGGGTCGCCGACACCGGGGAGCTGTTTTTT
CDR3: CSATPGVADTGELFF

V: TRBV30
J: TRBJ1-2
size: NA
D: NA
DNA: TGTGCCTGGAATGTCCGGCCTCGAGGCTACACCTTC
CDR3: CAWNVRPRGYTF

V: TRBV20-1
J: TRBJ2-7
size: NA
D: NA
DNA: TGCAGTGCTAAAAGGGGCCCCTACGAGCAGTACTTC
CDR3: CSAKRGPYEQYF

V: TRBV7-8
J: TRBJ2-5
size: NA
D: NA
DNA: TGTGCCAGCAGGCGAATCCTTTGGGCAGAAGAGACCCAGTACTTC
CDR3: CASRRILWAEETQYF

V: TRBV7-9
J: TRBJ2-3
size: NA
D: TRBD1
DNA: TGTGCCAGAAGGACAGGTATTGGCGCGCGCACAGATACGCAGTATTTT
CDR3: CARRTGIGARTDTQYF

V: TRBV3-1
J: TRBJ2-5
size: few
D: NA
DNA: TGTGCCAGCAGCCGGGCGCTCCAAGAGACCCAGTACTTC
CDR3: CASSRALQETQYF